The text below deals with one T cell receptor beta chain. The antigen is not known. This sample was taken from a study of beta chain features in type 1 diabetes. V was trimmed by 8 bases and J by 4 bases, leaving 8 bases between them. The germline CDR1 and CDR2 sequences are SNHLY and FYNNEI. This CDR3 spans 11 amino acids. TCRB transcripts that were expressed got sequenced, as all of the isolated RNA had been reverse transcribed. Produced via immunoSEQ multiplex PCR; TCRdb's table is partial and in-frame only. The sample lists around 180,000 clones; about 13% were seen once. Overall study findings and caveats: A greater similarity of naive, central memory and Treg TCRB repertoires was seen among patients than among healthy donors.

The TCR sequence derives from a woman younger than 30 in good health. The chain carries TRBV2 and TRBJ1-2; TRBD1 is a possible D gene (5 bases). Sequencing input: central memory CD4+ T cells from blood. The CDR3 sequence is CASGTGYGYTF. The CDR3, as DNA: TGTGCCAGCGGTACAGGCTATGGCTACACCTTC.